Listed below are T cell receptor beta chains from one sample, sequenced in a study of cytomegalovirus exposure and HLA in healthy donors. Generated by immunoSEQ multiplex PCR, the TCRdb table keeps only in-frame clones and is missing some. Of some 260,000 clones listed, around 90% were seen once; the top ten hold approximately 3%. Sequenced: PBMCs. These receptor sequences come from a woman in her twenties or thirties in good health and CMV-seronegative. Each CDR3 is given without its conserved first and last residue.

TRBJ2-7	TRBV7-8	ASSVRLAGFNEQY
TRBJ2-1	TRBV7-9	ASTQTGPTYNEQF
TRBJ2-2	TRBV2	ASSLGAGLGELF
TRBJ2-7	TRBV4-1	ASSQVLAGSYEQY
TRBJ2-7	TRBV19	ASSISGTSGYSYEQY
TRBJ1-5	TRBV27	ASSPGGTLEAQH
TRBJ1-2	TRBV29-1	SVKQGNYGYT
TRBJ2-5	TRBV9	ASSVGTGETQY
TRBJ2-3	TRBV5-1	ASSRGQGPDTQY
TRBJ2-4	TRBV29-1	SVRTLQAKNIQY
TRBJ2-7	TRBV7-3	ASSLGGGNYEQY
TRBJ2-3	TRBV7-2	ASSQWGDRSETQY
TRBJ2-4	TRBV30	AWSGWQGRDIQY
TRBJ1-3	TRBV6-6	ASGQGNFGNTIY
TRBJ1-2	TRBV27	ASSLVQGAANYGYT
TRBJ2-1	TRBV27	ASSWPGQGYNEQF
TRBJ2-2	TRBV29-1	SVVQEFTGELF
TRBJ2-1	TRBV27	ASSSGLAVIYNEQF
TRBJ2-1	TRBV7-9	ASSPKLADSSYNEQF
TRBJ2-7	TRBV30	AWSTGSSYEQY
TRBJ2-2	TRBV10-3	AISGPPPKSTGELF
TRBJ1-1	TRBV5-1	ASSPPARGTEAF
TRBJ2-3	TRBV7-6	ASSLLRESPDTQY
TRBJ1-2	TRBV11-3	ASSHREGSGYT
TRBJ2-7	TRBV4-2	ASSQTSGRGLEQY
TRBJ2-3	TRBV9	ASSAVAGSTDTQY
TRBJ2-7	TRBV27	ASSLSAAGGAYEQY
TRBJ2-7	TRBV10-1	ASSEDERFLGSYEQY
TRBJ1-2	TRBV5-1	ASSWGQGAGGYT
TRBJ2-3	TRBV30	AGRTIRLAGGADTQY
TRBJ1-1	TRBV27	ASSRQGRSYTEAF
TRBJ2-2	TRBV4-3	ASSQDLLGVFTGELF
TRBJ2-3	TRBV25-1	ASSELAGVSDTQY
TRBJ2-7	TRBV5-6	ASSWSGSLYEQY
TRBJ2-1	TRBV10-1	ASSEFRLAGGNEQF
TRBJ2-7	TRBV28	ASSLGGRTYEQY
TRBJ2-7	TRBV27	ASSSPQGSEQY
TRBJ2-7	TRBV13	ASSNRGHSYEQY
TRBJ2-7	TRBV7-6	ASSLGTSGTYEQY
TRBJ2-5	TRBV6-5	ASSGTSAQY
TRBJ2-1	TRBV6-1	ASGGRDFYNEQF
TRBJ2-5	TRBV11-1	ASSYRTARQETQY
TRBJ2-2	TRBV28	ASRGQFTGELF
TRBJ2-7	TRBV7-8	ASSLSSIYYEQY
TRBJ2-1	TRBV27	ASRTSGELYNEQF
TRBJ2-7	TRBV5-4	ASSFGSAGAYEQY
TRBJ2-7	TRBV7-2	ASSLTAGYPLEQY
TRBJ1-5	TRBV7-2	ASSLQSNQPQH
TRBJ1-5	TRBV28	ASRYGGPENQPQH
TRBJ2-5	TRBV27	ASNHGRQPAARETQY
TRBJ2-1	TRBV7-6	ASSLGSGGQF
TRBJ2-5	TRBV7-9	ASSARQGLETQY
TRBJ2-7	TRBV6-5	ASSRGGVEQY
TRBJ2-5	TRBV27	ASSLSAGDDETQY
TRBJ1-1	TRBV25-1	ASSREVEAF
TRBJ2-7	TRBV15	ATSRQTREQY
TRBJ2-3	TRBV7-3	ASSLGLDTDTQY
TRBJ2-7	TRBV7-8	ASSFGQGGYEQY
TRBJ2-1	TRBV11-2	ASSLAGMSNEQF
TRBJ1-1	TRBV4-3	ASSQGSGTSEAF